This entry is about one T cell receptor beta chain. Its antigen is unknown. The thymus tissue came from resections taken during corrective heart surgery. Infants, healthy and Finnish, who were having corrective surgery for congenital heart defects served as donors. The source of the sample is a study of human thymus T cells. General observations from the study: Biased V and J segment usage appeared in thymus and peripheral blood. Unrelated individuals reportedly shared highly overlapping thymic TCR repertoires.

Libraries were prepared by immunoSEQ multiplex PCR; TCRdb keeps only in-frame clonotypes and omits some of them. Of more than 70,000 clones listed, 95% to 98% were seen once; the top ten hold 0.031%. V lost 6 bases, J lost 0 bases, and 13 bases lay in between. Germline CDR1 SGHDT, CDR2 YYEEEE. The CDR3 is made up of 15 amino acids. The chain has TRBV5-6 and TRBJ2-1; D is undetermined. The sample consisted of thymus tissue. The receptor comes from a boy younger than two with a congenital heart defect but otherwise immunologically healthy. The CDR3 DNA follows: TGTGCCAGCATTAGATACAGCTGCTCCTACAATGAGCAGTTCTTC. Encoded protein: CASIRYSCSYNEQFF.